This T cell receptor beta chain was sequenced in a study of radiation and T cells in renal cell carcinoma. Study summary: Nephrectomy followed 15 Gy stereotactic body radiation by 4 weeks. Study observations and caveats: In blood, top tumor clones expanded by 2 weeks, shrinking by 4.

Comment on this clone: Its antigen is currently unknown.

Here immunoSEQ multiplex PCR was the method, and the copy in TCRdb shows in-frame clones only, minus some. The data show around 80,000 clones, with about 81% seen just once and nearly 6% held by the top ten. Time point in this sample: blood 2 weeks post-SBRT. Treatment denoted: 15 Gy SBRT to primary tumor, nephrectomy 4 weeks later. Serial blood draws occurred at baseline and 2 and 4 weeks post-SBRT. The germline CDR1 and CDR2 sequences are LNHDA and SQIVND (reference sequence). Trimming at V came to 4 bases and at J to 2 bases, leaving 1 base not matched to a gene. The CDR3 extends over 14 amino acids.

This sequence joins TRBV19 and TRBJ2-2; TRBD1 aligns across 7 bases. The TCR originated in a man in his 60s with renal cell carcinoma. The sample consisted of blood, taken from a patient whose treatment included radiotherapy and nephrectomy. CDR3 loop: CASSRDRNTGELFF. The CDR3 DNA is TGTGCCAGTAGTAGGGACAGAAACACCGGGGAGCTGTTTTTT.